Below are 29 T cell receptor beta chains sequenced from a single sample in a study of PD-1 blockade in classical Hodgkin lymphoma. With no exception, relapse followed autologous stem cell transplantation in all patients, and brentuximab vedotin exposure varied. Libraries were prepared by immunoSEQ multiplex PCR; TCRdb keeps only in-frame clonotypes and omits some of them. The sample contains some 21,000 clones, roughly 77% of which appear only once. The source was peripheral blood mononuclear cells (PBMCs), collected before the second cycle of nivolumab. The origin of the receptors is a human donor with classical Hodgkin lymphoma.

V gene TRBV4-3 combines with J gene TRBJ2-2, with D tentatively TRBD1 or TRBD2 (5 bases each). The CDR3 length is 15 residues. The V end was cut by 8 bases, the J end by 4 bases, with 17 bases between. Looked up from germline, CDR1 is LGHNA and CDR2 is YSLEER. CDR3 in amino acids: CASQATAGATGELFF. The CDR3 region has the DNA TGCGCCAGCCAGGCAACAGCCGGGGCCACCGGGGAGCTGTTTTTT.

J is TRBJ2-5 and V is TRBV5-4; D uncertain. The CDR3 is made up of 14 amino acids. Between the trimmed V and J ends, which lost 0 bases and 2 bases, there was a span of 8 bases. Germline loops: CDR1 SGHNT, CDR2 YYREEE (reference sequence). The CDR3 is CASSLEARQETQYF. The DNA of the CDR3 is TGTGCCAGCAGCTTGGAGGCCAGACAAGAGACCCAGTACTTC.

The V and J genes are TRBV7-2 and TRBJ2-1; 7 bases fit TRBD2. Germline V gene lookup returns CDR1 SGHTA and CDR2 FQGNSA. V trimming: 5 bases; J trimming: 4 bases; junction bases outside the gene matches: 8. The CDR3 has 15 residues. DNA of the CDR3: TGTGCCAGCAGCCCCAGCGGGGCCGTTTACAATGAGCAGTTCTTC. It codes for CASSPSGAVYNEQFF.

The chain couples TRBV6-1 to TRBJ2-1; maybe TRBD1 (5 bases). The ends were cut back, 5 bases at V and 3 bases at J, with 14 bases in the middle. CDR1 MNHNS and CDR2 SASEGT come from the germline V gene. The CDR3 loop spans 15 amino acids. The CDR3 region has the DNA TGTGCCAGCAGTCCCGAGGACAACTTCTACAATGAGCAGTTCTTC. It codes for CASSPEDNFYNEQFF.

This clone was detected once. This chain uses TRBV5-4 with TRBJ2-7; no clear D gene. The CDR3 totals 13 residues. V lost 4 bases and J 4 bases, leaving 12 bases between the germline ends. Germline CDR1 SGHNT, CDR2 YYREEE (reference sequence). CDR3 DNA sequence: TGTGCCAGCAGCCGCGAACTCACTTACGAGCAGTACTTC. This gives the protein CASSRELTYEQYF.

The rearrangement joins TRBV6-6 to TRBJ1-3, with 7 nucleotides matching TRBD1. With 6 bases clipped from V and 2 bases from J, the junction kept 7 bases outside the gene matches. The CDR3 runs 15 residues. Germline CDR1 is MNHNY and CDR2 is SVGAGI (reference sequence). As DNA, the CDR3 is TGTGCCAGCAGCCAACAGGGGATGCCTGGAAACACCATATATTTT. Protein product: CASSQQGMPGNTIYF.

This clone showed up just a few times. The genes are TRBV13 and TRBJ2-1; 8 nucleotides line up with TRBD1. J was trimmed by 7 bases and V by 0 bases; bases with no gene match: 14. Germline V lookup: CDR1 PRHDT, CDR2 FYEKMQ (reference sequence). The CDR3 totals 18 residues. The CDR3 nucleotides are TGTGCCAGCAGCTTAGGCAGGCCCGGACAGGGTGGTTTAAATGAGCAGTTCTTC. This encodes CASSLGRPGQGGLNEQFF.

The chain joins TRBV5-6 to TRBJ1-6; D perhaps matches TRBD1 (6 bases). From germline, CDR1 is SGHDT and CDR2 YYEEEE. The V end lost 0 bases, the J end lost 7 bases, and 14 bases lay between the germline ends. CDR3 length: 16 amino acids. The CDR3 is CASSLEGGRRNSPLHF. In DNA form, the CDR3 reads TGTGCCAGCAGCTTGGAGGGGGGGCGCCGGAATTCACCCCTCCACTTT.

The CDR3 DNA sequence: TGTGCCAGCAGCGTAGACCTGCGGGATACGCAGTATTTT. It is translated as CASSVDLRDTQYF. The chain couples TRBV9 to TRBJ2-3; D unclear. V lost 0 bases, J lost 6 bases, and 8 bases lay in between. The V gene's germline CDR1 is SGDLS and CDR2 YYNGEE. CDR3 length equals 13 residues.

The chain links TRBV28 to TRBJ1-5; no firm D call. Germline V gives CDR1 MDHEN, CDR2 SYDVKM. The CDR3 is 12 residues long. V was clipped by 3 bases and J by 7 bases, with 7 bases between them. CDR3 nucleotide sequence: TGTGCCAGCAGTTTCAGCACCCAGCCCCAGCATTTT. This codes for CASSFSTQPQHF. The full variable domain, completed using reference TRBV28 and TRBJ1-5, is DVKVTQSSRYLVKRTGEKVFLECVQDMDHENMFWYRQDPGLGLRLIYFSYDVKMKEKGDIPEGYSVSREKKERFSLILESASTNQTSMYLCASSFSTQPQHFGDGTRLSIL.

In DNA, the CDR3 is TGTGCCAGCAGCCAAGAGTCCCTAGCGGGGATTTCATACAATGAGCAGTTCTTC. It specifies CASSQESLAGISYNEQFF. This chain links TRBV14 with TRBJ2-1; 9 nucleotides line up with TRBD2. Trimming at V came to 0 bases and at J to 4 bases, leaving 10 bases not matched to a gene. Germline V CDR1 and CDR2: SGHDN, FVKESK. This CDR3 has 18 amino acids.

The CDR3, as DNA: TGTGCCAGCTCACCACGGGCCGCCACTAACACCGGGGAGCTGTTTTTT. This codes for CASSPRAATNTGELFF. This sequence joins TRBV18 and TRBJ2-2; D not resolved. The ends were cut back, 1 base at V and 2 bases at J, with 11 bases in the middle. The CDR3 consists of 16 residues. Germline CDR1 is KGHSH and CDR2 is LQKENI.

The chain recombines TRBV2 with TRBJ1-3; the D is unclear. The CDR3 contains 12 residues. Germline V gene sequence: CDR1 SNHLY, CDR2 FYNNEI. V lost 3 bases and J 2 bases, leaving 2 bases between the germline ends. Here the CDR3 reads CASSDPGNTIYF. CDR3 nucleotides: TGTGCCAGCAGTGATCCTGGAAACACCATATATTTT.

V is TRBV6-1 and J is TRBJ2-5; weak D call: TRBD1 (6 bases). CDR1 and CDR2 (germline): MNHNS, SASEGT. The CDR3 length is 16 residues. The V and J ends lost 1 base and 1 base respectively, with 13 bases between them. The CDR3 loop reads CASSEDAYRAQETQYF. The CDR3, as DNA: TGTGCCAGCAGTGAAGACGCATACAGGGCCCAAGAGACCCAGTACTTC.

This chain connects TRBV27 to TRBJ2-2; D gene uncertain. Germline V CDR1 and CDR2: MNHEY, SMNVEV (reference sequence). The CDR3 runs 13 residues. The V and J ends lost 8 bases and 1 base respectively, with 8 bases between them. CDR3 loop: CASADWNTGELFF. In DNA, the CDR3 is TGTGCCAGCGCCGACTGGAACACCGGGGAGCTGTTTTTT.

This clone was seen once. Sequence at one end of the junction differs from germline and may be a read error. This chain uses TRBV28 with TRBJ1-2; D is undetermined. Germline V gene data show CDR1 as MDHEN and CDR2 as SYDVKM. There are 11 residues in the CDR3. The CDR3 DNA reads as TGTGCCAGCACCGCCCGGGCTTCGGTCAATTTC. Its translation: CASTARASVNF.

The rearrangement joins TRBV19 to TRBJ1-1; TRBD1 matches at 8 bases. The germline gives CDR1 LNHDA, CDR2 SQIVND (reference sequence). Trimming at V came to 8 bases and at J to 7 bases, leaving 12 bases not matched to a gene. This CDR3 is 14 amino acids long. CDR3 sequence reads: CASSKPTGEVEAFF. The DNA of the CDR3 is TGTGCCAGTTCAAAACCGACAGGGGAGGTTGAAGCTTTCTTT.

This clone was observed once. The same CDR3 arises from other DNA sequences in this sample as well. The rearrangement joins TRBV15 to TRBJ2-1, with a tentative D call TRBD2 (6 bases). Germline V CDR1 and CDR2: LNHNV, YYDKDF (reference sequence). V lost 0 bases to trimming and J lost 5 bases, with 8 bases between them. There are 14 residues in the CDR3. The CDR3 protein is CATSRDGGNNEQFF. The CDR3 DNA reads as TGTGCCACCAGCAGAGATGGAGGGAACAATGAGCAGTTCTTC.

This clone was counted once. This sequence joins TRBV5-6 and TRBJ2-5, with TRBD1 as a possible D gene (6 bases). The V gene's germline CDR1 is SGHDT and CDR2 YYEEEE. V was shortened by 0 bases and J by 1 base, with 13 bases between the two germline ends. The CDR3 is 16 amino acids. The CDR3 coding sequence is TGTGCCAGCAGCTTGGTTGGGCAGGGGATCCAAGAGACCCAGTACTTC. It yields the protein CASSLVGQGIQETQYF.

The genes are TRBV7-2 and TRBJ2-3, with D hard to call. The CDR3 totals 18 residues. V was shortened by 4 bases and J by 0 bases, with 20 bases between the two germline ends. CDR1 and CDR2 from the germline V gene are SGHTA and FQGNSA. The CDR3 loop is CASSWGVWVPKSTDTQYF. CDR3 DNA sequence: TGTGCCAGCAGCTGGGGTGTATGGGTTCCTAAAAGCACAGATACGCAGTATTTT.

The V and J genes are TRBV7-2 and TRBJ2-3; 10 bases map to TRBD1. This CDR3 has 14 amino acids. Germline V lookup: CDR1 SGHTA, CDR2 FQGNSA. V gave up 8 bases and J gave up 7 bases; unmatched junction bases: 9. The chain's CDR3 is CASEKRQGAYTQYF. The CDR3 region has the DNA TGTGCCAGCGAAAAGCGACAGGGGGCATATACGCAGTATTTT.

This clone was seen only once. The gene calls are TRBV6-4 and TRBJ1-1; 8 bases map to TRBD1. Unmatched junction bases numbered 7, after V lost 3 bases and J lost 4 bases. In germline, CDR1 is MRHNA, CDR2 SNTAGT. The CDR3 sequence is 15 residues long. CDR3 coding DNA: TGTGCCAGCAGTGATTCCTACAGGGGGGCCACTGAAGCTTTCTTT. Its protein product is CASSDSYRGATEAFF.

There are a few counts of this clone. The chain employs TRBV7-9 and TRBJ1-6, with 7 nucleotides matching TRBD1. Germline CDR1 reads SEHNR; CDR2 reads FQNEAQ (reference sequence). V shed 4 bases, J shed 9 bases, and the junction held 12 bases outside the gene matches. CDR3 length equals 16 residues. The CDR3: CASSSQGGAGGSPLHF. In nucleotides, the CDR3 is TGTGCCAGCAGCTCGCAAGGGGGCGCGGGTGGTTCACCCCTCCACTTT.

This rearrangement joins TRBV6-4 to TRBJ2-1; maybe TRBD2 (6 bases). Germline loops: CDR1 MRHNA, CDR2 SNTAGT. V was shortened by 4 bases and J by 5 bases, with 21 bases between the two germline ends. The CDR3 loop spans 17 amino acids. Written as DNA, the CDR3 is TGTGCCAGCAGTGTTACCTCGGGACTCTCAATTGACAATGAGCAGTTCTTC. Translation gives CASSVTSGLSIDNEQFF.

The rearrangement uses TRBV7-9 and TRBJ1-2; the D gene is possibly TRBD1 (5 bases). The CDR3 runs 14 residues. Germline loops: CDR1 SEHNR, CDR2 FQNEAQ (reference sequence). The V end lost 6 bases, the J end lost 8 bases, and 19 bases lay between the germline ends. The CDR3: CASRSPGMKSGYTF. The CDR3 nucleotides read TGTGCCAGCAGATCACCAGGGATGAAAAGCGGCTACACCTTC.

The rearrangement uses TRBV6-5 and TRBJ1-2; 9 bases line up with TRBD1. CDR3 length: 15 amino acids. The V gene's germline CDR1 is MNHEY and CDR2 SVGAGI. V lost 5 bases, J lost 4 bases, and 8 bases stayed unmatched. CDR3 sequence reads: CASSGTGGWGYGYTF. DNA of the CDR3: TGTGCCAGCAGTGGAACAGGGGGCTGGGGCTATGGCTACACCTTC.

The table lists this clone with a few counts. The CDR3 bases are TGTGCCAGCAGCCCAGGGGGGGCGGCTAATGAAAAACTGTTTTTT. It encodes CASSPGGAANEKLFF. V gene TRBV28 combines with J gene TRBJ1-4; 7 bases are a match to TRBD1. V lost 6 bases to trimming and J lost 3 bases; unmatched junction nucleotides: 7. Looked up from germline, CDR1 is MDHEN and CDR2 is SYDVKM. The CDR3 covers 15 residues. Filled out from reference TRBV28 and TRBJ1-4, the complete variable domain reads DVKVTQSSRYLVKRTGEKVFLECVQDMDHENMFWYRQDPGLGLRLIYFSYDVKMKEKGDIPEGYSVSREKKERFSLILESASTNQTSMYLCASSPGGAANEKLFFGSGTQLSVL.

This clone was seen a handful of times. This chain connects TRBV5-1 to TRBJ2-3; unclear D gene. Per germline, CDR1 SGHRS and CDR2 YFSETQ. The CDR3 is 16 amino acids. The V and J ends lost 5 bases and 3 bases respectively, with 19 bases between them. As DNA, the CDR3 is TGCGCCAGCAGATCCGACTTGGGCATTCTGACAGATACGCAGTATTTT. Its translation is CASRSDLGILTDTQYF.

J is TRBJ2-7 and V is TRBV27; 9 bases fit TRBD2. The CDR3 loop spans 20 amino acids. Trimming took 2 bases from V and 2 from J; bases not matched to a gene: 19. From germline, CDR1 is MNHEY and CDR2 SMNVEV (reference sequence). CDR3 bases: TGTGCCAGCAGTTTAAGGGGGAACAAAAGAGCTAGCGGGACCCCCTACGAGCAGTACTTC. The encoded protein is CASSLRGNKRASGTPYEQYF.